A single count supports the clone carrying this T cell receptor beta chain. The data stem from a study of blood T cell repertoires in COVID-19. The overall study: Both acute and convalescent COVID-19 samples were obtained from the United States, Italy and Spain. The analysed material was cDNA or gDNA that came from T cells, B-cell-depleted T cells, or PBMCs.

Authors' processing steps: The assay estimated nucleated cells by amplifying reference gene primers. The method was immunoSEQ multiplex PCR; TCRdb's version includes in-frame clones alone and lacks a portion of them. The DNA gave D and trimming, while V, J and clone size come from that table. The data contain 130,000 to 150,000 clones, 75% to 85% of them singletons. The germline V gene encodes CDR1 SGDLS and CDR2 YYNGEE. The ends were cut back, 3 bases at V and 5 bases at J, with 9 bases in the middle. The CDR3 has 12 amino acids. The rearrangement uses TRBV9 and TRBJ2-7, with D possibly matching TRBD1 (5 bases). The material sequenced was peripheral blood. The clonotype originates from a man between 65 and 85 years old who had recovered from COVID-19. CDR3 in amino acids: CASSGGRDEQYF. CDR3 coding DNA: TGTGCCAGCAGCGGGGGCAGGGACGAGCAGTACTTC.